Below, 14 T cell receptor beta chains from the same sample are listed, as sequenced in a study of blood T cell repertoires in COVID-19. Produced via immunoSEQ multiplex PCR; TCRdb's table is partial and in-frame only. The sample holds about 200,000 clones, 86% seen once. Sequencing used peripheral blood. The receptors stem from a man aged 25 to 45 who had recovered from COVID-19.

The genes are TRBV7-2 and TRBJ1-2; no reliable D call. The germline V gene has CDR1 SGHTA and CDR2 FQGNSA. V lost 0 bases to trimming and J lost 6 bases, with 11 bases between them. This CDR3 has 14 residues. CDR3 bases: TGTGCCAGCAGCTTAGCGCGAGAGTCGGATGGCTACACCTTC. This codes for CASSLARESDGYTF.

This clone was picked up a small number of times. The J gene is TRBJ1-1, the V gene TRBV10-3, with a possible D match to TRBD1 (5 bases). The CDR3 length is 15 residues. Between the trimmed V and J ends, which lost 3 bases and 0 bases, there was a span of 11 bases. Germline V CDR1 and CDR2: ENHRY, SYGVKD. The CDR3 sequence: CAISERGTMNTEAFF. The CDR3 nucleotides read TGTGCCATCAGTGAAAGGGGAACCATGAACACTGAAGCTTTCTTT.

This chain connects TRBV24-1 to TRBJ2-1; D is unresolved. V gave up 4 bases and J gave up 3 bases, with 6 bases separating them. The germline V gene encodes CDR1 KGHDR and CDR2 SFDVKD. This CDR3 is 13 amino acids long. The CDR3, as DNA: TGTGCCACCAGTGAATATTACTACAATGAGCAGTTCTTC. Translating gives CATSEYYYNEQFF.

The chain has TRBV5-6 and TRBJ1-2; a possible D gene is TRBD1 (5 bases). The CDR3 consists of 18 residues. V lost 6 bases to trimming and J lost 5 bases, with 29 bases between them. Germline CDR1 SGHDT, CDR2 YYEEEE. Here the CDR3 reads CASTPGPGASGDLYGYTF. The CDR3 DNA follows: TGTGCCAGCACCCCGGGCCCCGGGGCCTCGGGGGACCTTTATGGCTACACCTTC.

The V call is TRBV4-1, the J call TRBJ1-1; 7 bases are a match to TRBD1. The CDR3 has 14 residues. The trim removed 2 bases at V and 5 bases at J, leaving 5 bases unmatched. CDR1 is MGHRA and CDR2 is YSYEKL in the germline V gene. The CDR3 DNA sequence: TGCGCCAGCAGCCAAACTCCAGGGGGAACTGAAGCTTTCTTT. This sequence encodes CASSQTPGGTEAFF.

The J gene is TRBJ2-7, the V gene TRBV7-8; no reliable D call. The ends were cut back, 3 bases at V and 0 bases at J, with 12 bases in the middle. The length of the CDR3 is 15 residues. Germline CDR1 reads SGHVS; CDR2 reads FQNEAQ. The chain's CDR3 is CASSLRTVISYEQYF. CDR3 nucleotides: TGTGCCAGCAGCTTGCGTACTGTCATCTCCTACGAGCAGTACTTC.

This clone was seen once. The chain carries TRBV9 and TRBJ1-5; TRBD1 aligns across 11 bases. The ends lost 4 bases at V and 6 bases at J; junction bases unmatched: 3. From germline, CDR1 is SGDLS and CDR2 YYNGEE. CDR3 length: 14 residues. In DNA form, the CDR3 reads TGTGCCAGCAGCCGGACAGGGGGCGTTCAGCCCCAGCATTTT. This encodes CASSRTGGVQPQHF.

The CDR3 reads CATSDSKQGRYGYTF. For the CDR3, the DNA is TGTGCCACCAGTGATTCGAAACAGGGAAGGTATGGCTACACCTTC. The chain combines TRBV24-1 with TRBJ1-2, with D tentatively TRBD1 (6 bases). Germline CDR1 and CDR2: KGHDR and SFDVKD. The CDR3 consists of 15 residues. V dropped 2 bases and J dropped 5 bases, with 14 bases sitting between them.

The rearrangement links TRBV5-1 to TRBJ1-1; TRBD1 matches 7 bases. The V gene end was trimmed by 0 bases and the J gene end by 5 bases; junction bases not matched to a gene: 7. The CDR3 consists of 15 residues. Germline V gene lookup returns CDR1 SGHRS and CDR2 YFSETQ. In DNA form, the CDR3 reads TGCGCCAGCAGCTTGGTAGCAGGGGGAAAGACTGAAGCTTTCTTT. Amino acid sequence: CASSLVAGGKTEAFF.

The chain combines TRBV11-3 with TRBJ2-1, with a tentative D call TRBD1 (7 bases). Germline V gene data show CDR1 as SGHNT and CDR2 as YENEEA. V gave up 0 bases and J gave up 2 bases, with 23 bases separating them. The CDR3 runs to 20 residues. CDR3 sequence: CASSLDRVGGTGAAYNEQFF. In DNA form, the CDR3 reads TGTGCCAGCAGCTTAGATCGGGTAGGGGGCACGGGGGCGGCCTACAATGAGCAGTTCTTC.

V gene TRBV5-6 combines with J gene TRBJ2-7, with TRBD1 matching over 8 bases. CDR1 and CDR2 (germline): SGHDT, YYEEEE. The CDR3 sequence is 13 residues long. Trimming at V came to 0 bases and at J to 6 bases, leaving 2 bases not matched to a gene. CDR3 sequence: CASSLDRGSEQYF. The CDR3 coding sequence is TGTGCCAGCAGCTTGGACAGGGGGTCCGAGCAGTACTTC. The entire variable domain, with the rest obtained from reference TRBV5-6 and TRBJ2-7, is as follows: DAGVTQSPTHLIKTRGQQVTLRCSPKSGHDTVSWYQQALGQGPQFIFQYYEEEERQRGNFPDRFSGHQFPNYSSELNVNALLLGDSALYLCASSLDRGSEQYFGPGTRLTVT.

This clone showed up just once. Given a much more abundant clone one base away, this may be a read error. The CDR3 is CASSPGQHYGYTF. As DNA, the CDR3 is TGTGCCAGCAGCCCGGGACAGCACTATGGCTACACCTTC. The chain is built from TRBV5-6 and TRBJ1-2; 7 bases fit TRBD1. The germline V gene encodes CDR1 SGHDT and CDR2 YYEEEE. V gave up 4 bases and J gave up 3 bases; unmatched junction bases: 3. This CDR3 contains 13 residues.

This clone was recorded once. The gene calls are TRBV19 and TRBJ2-6; the D gene is possibly TRBD2 (6 bases). This CDR3 comprises 15 residues. Trimming pared 3 bases from V and 1 base from J, leaving 7 bases between. Germline V gene sequence: CDR1 LNHDA, CDR2 SQIVND (reference sequence). CDR3 residues: CASSISGSGANVLTF. DNA for the CDR3: TGTGCCAGTAGTATTAGCGGTTCTGGGGCCAACGTCCTGACTTTC. The full variable domain, completed using reference TRBV19 and TRBJ2-6, is DGGITQSPKYLFRKEGQNVTLSCEQNLNHDAMYWYRQDPGQGLRLIYYSQIVNDFQKGDIAEGYSVSREKKESFPLTVTSAQKNPTAFYLCASSISGSGANVLTFGAGSRLTVL.

This clone has just one count. The chain combines TRBV29-1 with TRBJ1-2; D perhaps matches TRBD1 (6 bases). The V gene's germline CDR1 is SQVTM and CDR2 ANQGSEA. The CDR3 has 13 amino acids. The CDR3 loop reads CGTLQGRSYGYTF. CDR3 DNA sequence: TGCGGCACGCTGCAGGGGCGTTCCTATGGCTACACCTTC.